The 4 T cell receptor beta chains presented below share a single source sample, sequenced in a study of blood T cell repertoires in COVID-19. Some clones are missing from TCRdb's copy, which holds only in-frame ones; the method was immunoSEQ multiplex PCR. The table includes around 74,000 clones, 70% to 90% detected once. The material sequenced was peripheral blood. These receptors came from a man over 45 with active COVID-19.

A few counts support this clone. The chain employs TRBV27 and TRBJ1-5, with a tentative D call TRBD1 (6 bases). Germline loops: CDR1 MNHEY, CDR2 SMNVEV (reference sequence). V was pared by 4 bases and J by 6 bases, with 13 bases between. This CDR3 has 14 residues. The CDR3 coding sequence is TGTGCCAGCAGTTCAGGGGTAGGGGGTCAGCCCCAGCATTTT. Amino acid sequence: CASSSGVGGQPQHF.

CDR3 DNA sequence: TGTGCCAGCAGCATAAAACAGGGCAATGAGCAGTTCTTC. Protein product: CASSIKQGNEQFF. The genes are TRBV5-8 and TRBJ2-1; D may be TRBD1 (6 bases). CDR1 and CDR2 (germline): SGHTS, YDEGEE. Trimming shortened V by 4 bases and J by 6 bases, and 11 bases separated the two germline ends. CDR3 length equals 13 residues.

The chain has TRBV5-4 and TRBJ1-6, with a possible D match to TRBD1 (6 bases). V lost 4 bases, J lost 7 bases, and 18 bases lay in between. CDR1 and CDR2 (germline): SGHNT, YYREEE (reference sequence). The CDR3 has 16 residues. CDR3 loop: CASSRGGDRRNSPLHF. Written as DNA, the CDR3 is TGTGCCAGCAGCCGGGGGGGCGACAGGAGAAATTCACCCCTCCACTTT.

The count of this clone is one. V usage is TRBV3-1 (or the pseudogene TRBV3-2) and J usage is TRBJ1-1, with 7 bases fitting TRBD1. The CDR3 has 16 residues. CDR1 LGHDT and CDR2 YNNKEL come from the germline V gene (reference sequence). V trimming: 2 bases; J trimming: 3 bases; junction bases outside the gene matches: 9. CDR3 residues: CASSQPSDRSHTEAFF. CDR3 coding DNA: TGTGCCAGCAGCCAACCTTCGGACAGGAGTCACACTGAAGCTTTCTTT.